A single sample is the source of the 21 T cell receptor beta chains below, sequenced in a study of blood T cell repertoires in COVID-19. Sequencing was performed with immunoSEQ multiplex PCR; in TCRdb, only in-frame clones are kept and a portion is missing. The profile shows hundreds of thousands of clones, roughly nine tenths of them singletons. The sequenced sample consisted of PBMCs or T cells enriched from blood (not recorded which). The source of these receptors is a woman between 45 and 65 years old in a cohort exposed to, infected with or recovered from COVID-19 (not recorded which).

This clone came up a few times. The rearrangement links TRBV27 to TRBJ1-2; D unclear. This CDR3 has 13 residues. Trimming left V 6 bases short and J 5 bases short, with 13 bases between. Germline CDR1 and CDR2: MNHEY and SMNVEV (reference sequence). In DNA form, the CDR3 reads TGTGCCAGCAGGCCGGGTATGTGGTATGGCTACACCTTC. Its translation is CASRPGMWYGYTF.

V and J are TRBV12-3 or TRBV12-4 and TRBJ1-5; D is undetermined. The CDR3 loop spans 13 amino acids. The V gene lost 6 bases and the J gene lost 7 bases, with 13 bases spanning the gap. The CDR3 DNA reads TGTGCCAGCAGCCGGACTCAGGACCAGCCCCAGCATTTT. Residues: CASSRTQDQPQHF.

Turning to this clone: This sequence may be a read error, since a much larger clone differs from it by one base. In nucleotides, the CDR3 is TGTGCCAGCAGTCACGGGGACACTGAAGCTTTCTTT. This translates into CASSHGDTEAFF. The chain is built from TRBV27 and TRBJ1-1; D gene ambiguous. Germline values: CDR1 MNHEY, CDR2 SMNVEV (reference sequence). Trimming cost V 5 bases and J 3 bases, with 7 bases left between them. The CDR3 extends over 12 amino acids.

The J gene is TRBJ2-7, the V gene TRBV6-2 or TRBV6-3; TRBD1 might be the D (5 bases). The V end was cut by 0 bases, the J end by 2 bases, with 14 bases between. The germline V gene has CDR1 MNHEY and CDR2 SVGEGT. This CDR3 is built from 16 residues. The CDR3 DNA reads TGTGCCAGCAGTTACTCTACAGGCGCGACACCCTACGAGCAGTACTTC. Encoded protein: CASSYSTGATPYEQYF.

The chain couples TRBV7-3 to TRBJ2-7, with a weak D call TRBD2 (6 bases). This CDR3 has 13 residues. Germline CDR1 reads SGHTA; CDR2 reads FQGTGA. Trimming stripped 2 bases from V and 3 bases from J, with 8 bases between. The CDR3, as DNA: TGTGCCAGCAGCTTAGGGCGGGACTACGAGCAGTACTTC. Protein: CASSLGRDYEQYF.

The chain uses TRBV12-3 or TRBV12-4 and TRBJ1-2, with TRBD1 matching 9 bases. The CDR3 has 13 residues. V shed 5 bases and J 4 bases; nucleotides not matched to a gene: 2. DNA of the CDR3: TGTGCCAGCAGTCGACAGGGGGGCTATGGCTACACCTTC. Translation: CASSRQGGYGYTF.

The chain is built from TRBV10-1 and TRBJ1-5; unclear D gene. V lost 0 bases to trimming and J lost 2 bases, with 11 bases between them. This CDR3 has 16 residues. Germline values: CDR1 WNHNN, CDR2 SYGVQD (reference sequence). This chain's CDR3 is CASSESEDPGNQPQHF. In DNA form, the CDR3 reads TGCGCCAGCAGTGAGTCTGAGGATCCAGGCAATCAGCCCCAGCATTTT.

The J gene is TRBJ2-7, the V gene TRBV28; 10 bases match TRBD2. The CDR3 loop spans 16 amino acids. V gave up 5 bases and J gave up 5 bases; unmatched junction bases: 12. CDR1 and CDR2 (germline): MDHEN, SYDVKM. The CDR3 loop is CASSLLAGSRGDEQYF. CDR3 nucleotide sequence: TGTGCCAGCAGTCTACTAGCGGGGTCGAGGGGAGACGAGCAGTACTTC.

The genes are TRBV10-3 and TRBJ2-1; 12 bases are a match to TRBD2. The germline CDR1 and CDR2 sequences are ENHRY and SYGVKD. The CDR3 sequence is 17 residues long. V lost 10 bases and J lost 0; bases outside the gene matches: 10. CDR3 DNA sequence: TGTGCCACCGCTTCTCTAGCGGGGGGGAGCTCCTACAATGAGCAGTTCTTC. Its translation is CATASLAGGSSYNEQFF.

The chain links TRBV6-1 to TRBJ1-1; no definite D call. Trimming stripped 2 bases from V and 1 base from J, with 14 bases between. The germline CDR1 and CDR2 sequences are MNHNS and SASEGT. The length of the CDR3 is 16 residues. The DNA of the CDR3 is TGTGCCAGCAGTGAAATGATCAGGTGGAAGAACACTGAAGCTTTCTTT. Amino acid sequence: CASSEMIRWKNTEAFF.

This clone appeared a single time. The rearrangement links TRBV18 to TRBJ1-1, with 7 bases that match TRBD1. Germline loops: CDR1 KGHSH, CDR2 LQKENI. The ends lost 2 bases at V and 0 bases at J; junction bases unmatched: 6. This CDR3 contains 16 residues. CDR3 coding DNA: TGTGCCAGCTCACCATGGACAGGAGCTATGAACACTGAAGCTTTCTTT. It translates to CASSPWTGAMNTEAFF.

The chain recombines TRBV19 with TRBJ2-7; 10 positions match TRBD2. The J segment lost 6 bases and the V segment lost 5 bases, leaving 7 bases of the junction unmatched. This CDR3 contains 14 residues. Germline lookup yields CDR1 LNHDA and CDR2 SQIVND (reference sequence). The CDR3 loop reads CASSRGTSEREQYF. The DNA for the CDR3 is TGTGCCAGTAGTCGCGGGACTAGCGAACGCGAGCAGTACTTC.

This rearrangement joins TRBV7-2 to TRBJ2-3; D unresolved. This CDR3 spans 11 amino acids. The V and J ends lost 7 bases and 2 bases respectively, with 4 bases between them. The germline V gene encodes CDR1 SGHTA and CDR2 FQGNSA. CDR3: CASTFTDTQYF. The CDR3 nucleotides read TGTGCCAGCACTTTCACAGATACGCAGTATTTT.

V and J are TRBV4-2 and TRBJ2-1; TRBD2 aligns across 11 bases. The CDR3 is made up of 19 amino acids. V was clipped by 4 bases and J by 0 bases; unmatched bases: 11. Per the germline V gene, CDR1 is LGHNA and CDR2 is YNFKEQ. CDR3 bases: TGTGCCAGCAGCCCGTGGGCTAGCGGGGGGCCGAGCTCCTACAATGAGCAGTTCTTC. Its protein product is CASSPWASGGPSSYNEQFF.

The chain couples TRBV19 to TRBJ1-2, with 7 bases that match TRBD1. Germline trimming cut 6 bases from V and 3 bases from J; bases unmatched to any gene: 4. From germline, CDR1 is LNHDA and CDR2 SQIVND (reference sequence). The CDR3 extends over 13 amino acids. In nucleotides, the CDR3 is TGTGCCAGTAGCTCGGGACAGTACTATGGCTACACCTTC. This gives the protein CASSSGQYYGYTF.

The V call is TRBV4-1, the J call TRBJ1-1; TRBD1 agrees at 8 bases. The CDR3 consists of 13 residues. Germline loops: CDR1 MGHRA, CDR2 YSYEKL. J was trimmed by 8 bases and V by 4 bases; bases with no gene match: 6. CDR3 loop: CASSRTGTYEAFF. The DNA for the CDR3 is TGCGCCAGCAGCCGGACAGGGACTTACGAAGCTTTCTTT.

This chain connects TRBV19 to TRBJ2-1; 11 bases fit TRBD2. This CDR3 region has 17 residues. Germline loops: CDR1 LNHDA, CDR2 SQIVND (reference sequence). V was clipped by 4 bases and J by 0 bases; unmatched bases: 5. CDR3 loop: CASSTTSGGSSYNEQFF. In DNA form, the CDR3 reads TGTGCCAGTAGTACCACTAGCGGGGGTAGCTCCTACAATGAGCAGTTCTTC.

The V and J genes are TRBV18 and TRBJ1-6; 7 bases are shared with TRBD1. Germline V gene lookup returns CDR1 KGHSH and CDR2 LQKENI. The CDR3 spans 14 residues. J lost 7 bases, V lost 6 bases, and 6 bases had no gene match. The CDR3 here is CASSTTGRNSPLHF. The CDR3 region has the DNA TGTGCCAGCTCCACGACAGGGCGCAATTCACCCCTCCACTTT.

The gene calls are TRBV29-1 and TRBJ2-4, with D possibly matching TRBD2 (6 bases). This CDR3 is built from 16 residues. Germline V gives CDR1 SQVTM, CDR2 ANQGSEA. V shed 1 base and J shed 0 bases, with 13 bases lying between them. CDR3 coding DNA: TGCAGCGTTGAAGCCCGGGGGAGAATAGCCAAAAACATTCAGTACTTC. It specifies CSVEARGRIAKNIQYF.

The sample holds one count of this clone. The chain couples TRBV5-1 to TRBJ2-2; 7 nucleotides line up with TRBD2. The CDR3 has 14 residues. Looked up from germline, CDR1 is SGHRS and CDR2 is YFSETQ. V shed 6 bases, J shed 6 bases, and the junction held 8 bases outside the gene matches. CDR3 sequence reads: CASNGLAEAGELFF. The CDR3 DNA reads TGCGCCAGCAATGGGCTAGCGGAGGCCGGGGAGCTGTTTTTT.

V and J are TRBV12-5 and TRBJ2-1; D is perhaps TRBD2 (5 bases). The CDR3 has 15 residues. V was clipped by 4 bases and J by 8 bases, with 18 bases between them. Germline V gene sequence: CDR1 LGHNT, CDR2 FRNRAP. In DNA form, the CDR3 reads TGTGCTAGTGGTTCGTTCGGGGAAGGGATCTATGAGCAGTTCTTC. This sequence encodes CASGSFGEGIYEQFF.